A single sample gave rise to the 2 T cell receptor beta chains below, sequenced in a study of blood T cells in healthy people across ages. With a J-beta primer mix and a sample-barcoded 5' primer, a second PCR ran about 7 to 11 cycles. TCRdb fed the 5' RACE reads into MiXCR, producing one record per CDR3 protein. Seen here are 650,000 to 1,000,000 distinct CDR3 sequences, around 36% observed once, and the top ten hold around 13%. Source material: blood. The receptors originated from a young man in good health.

Comment on this clonotype: With a much larger clone just one base away, this may be a read error. The chain has TRBV14 and TRBJ2-7; maybe TRBD2 (7 bases). Germline CDR1 reads SGHDN; CDR2 reads FVKESK. The length of the CDR3 is 16 residues. The CDR3 here is CASSQVSGGFFYERYF. In DNA form, the CDR3 reads TGTGCCAGCAGCCAAGTTTCGGGGGGCTTCTTCTACGAGCGGTACTTC.

In DNA, the CDR3 is TGTGCCAGCAGTACAATAGGATCGCGTGTAGCTTTCTTT. It specifies CASSTIGSRVAFF. This chain connects TRBV6-6 to TRBJ1-1, with D hard to call. V was pared by 5 bases and J by 10 bases, with 17 bases between. Germline V CDR1 and CDR2: MNHNY, SVGAGI (reference sequence). The CDR3 loop spans 13 amino acids.